The clone carrying this T cell receptor (beta chain) was observed a handful of times. The antigen is not known. The sample is drawn from a study of response to subunit inactivated influenza vaccine. The study, taken as a whole, reports: Authors suggested few new T cells are recruited by each seasonal influenza vaccination.

The V and J ends lost 4 bases and 5 bases respectively, with 12 bases between them. The CDR3 contains 12 residues. CDR1 SQVTM and CDR2 ANQGSEA come from the germline V gene. Each CDR3 protein gets one entry after TCRdb re-called the RT-PCR reads with MiXCR. The sample has more than 600,000 distinct CDR3 sequences, about 18% seen once. This sequence joins TRBV29-1 and TRBJ2-7; D perhaps matches TRBD1 (6 bases). Sequencing used PBMCs from blood, obtained more than 4 days after vaccination. The source of this sequence is a middle-aged man who received an inactivated influenza vaccine. CDR3 sequence: CSVVGQGNEQYF. The CDR3 DNA reads as TGCAGCGTTGTTGGCCAGGGGAACGAGCAGTACTTC.